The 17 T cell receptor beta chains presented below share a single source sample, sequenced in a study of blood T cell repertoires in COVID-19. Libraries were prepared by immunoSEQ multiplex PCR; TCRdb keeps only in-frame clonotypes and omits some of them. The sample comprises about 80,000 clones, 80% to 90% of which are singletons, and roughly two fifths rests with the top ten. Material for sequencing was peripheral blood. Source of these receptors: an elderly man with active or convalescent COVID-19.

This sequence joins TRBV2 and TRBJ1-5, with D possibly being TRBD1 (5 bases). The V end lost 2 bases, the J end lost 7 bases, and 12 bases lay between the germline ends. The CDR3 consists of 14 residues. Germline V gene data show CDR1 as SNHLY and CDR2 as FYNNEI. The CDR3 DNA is TGTGCCAGCAGTGAATCAGGGCGAGGCCAGCCCCAGCATTTT. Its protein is CASSESGRGQPQHF.

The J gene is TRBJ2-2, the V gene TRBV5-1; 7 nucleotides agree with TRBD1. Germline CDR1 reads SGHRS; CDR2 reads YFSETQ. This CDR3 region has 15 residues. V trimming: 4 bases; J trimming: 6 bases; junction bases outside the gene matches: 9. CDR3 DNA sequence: TGCGCCAGCAGCCCGCGACAGGGAAATCCCGGGGAGCTGTTTTTT. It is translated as CASSPRQGNPGELFF. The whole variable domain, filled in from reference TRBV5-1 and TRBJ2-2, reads KAGVTQTPRYLIKTRGQQVTLSCSPISGHRSVSWYQQTPGQGLQFLFEYFSETQRNKGNFPGRFSGRQFSNSRSEMNVSTLELGDSALYLCASSPRQGNPGELFFGEGSRLTVL.

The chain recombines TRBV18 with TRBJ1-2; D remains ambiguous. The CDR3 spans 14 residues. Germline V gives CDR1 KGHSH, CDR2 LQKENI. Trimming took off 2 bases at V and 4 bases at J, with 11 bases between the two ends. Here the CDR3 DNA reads TGTGCCAGCTCACCAGGCCAAGATTTCTATGGCTACACCTTC. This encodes CASSPGQDFYGYTF. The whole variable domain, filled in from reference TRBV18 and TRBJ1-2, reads NAGVMQNPRHLVRRRGQEARLRCSPMKGHSHVYWYRQLPEEGLKFMVYLQKENIIDESGMPKERFSAEFPKEGPSILRIQQVVRGDSAAYFCASSPGQDFYGYTFGSGTRLTVV.

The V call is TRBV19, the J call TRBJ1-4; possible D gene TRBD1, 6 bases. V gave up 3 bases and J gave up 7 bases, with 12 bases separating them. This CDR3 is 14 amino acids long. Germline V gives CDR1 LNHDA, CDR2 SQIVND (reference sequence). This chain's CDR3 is CASSIAAGVEKLFF. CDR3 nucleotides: TGTGCCAGTAGTATCGCGGCAGGGGTTGAAAAACTGTTTTTT.

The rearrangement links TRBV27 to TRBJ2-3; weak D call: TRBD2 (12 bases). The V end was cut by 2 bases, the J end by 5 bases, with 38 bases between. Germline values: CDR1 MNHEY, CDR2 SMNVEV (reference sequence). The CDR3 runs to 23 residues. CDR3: CASSLPGTGGLAGTRPGGDTQYF. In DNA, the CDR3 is TGTGCCAGCAGTTTACCCGGGACAGGGGGACTAGCGGGCACCCGGCCAGGGGGAGATACGCAGTATTTT.

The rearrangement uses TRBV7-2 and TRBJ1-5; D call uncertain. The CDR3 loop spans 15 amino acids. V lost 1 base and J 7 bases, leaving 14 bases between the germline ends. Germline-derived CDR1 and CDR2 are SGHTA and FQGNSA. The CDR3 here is CASSLGWGGIQPQHF. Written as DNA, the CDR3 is TGTGCCAGCAGCTTAGGCTGGGGAGGGATCCAGCCCCAGCATTTT.

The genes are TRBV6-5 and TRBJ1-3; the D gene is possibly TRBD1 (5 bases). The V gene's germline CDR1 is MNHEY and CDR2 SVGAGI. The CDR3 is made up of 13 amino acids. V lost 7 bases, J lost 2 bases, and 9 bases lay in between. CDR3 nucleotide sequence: TGTGCCAGCAAAGGGGCTGCTGGAAACACCATATATTTT. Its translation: CASKGAAGNTIYF.

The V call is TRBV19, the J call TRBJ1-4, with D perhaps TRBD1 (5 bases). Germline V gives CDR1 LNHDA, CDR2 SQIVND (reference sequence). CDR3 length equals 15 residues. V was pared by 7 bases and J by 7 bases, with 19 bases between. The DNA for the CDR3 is TGTGCCAGTACCGAACGGGGGGATGTGCTTGAAAAACTGTTTTTT. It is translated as CASTERGDVLEKLFF.

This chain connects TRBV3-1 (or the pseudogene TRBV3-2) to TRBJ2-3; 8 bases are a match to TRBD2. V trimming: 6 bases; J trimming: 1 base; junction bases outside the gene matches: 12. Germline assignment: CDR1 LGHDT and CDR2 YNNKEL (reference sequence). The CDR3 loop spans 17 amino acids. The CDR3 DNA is TGTGCCAGCAGTCGAGCGGGAGCCGTCGGGGGCACAGATACGCAGTATTTT. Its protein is CASSRAGAVGGTDTQYF.

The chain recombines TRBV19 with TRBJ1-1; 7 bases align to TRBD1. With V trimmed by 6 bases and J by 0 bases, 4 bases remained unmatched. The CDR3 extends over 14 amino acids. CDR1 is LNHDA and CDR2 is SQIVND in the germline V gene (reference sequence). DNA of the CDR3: TGTGCCAGTAGGCCGACAGGGCTGAACACTGAAGCTTTCTTT. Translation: CASRPTGLNTEAFF.

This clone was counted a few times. Written as DNA, the CDR3 is TGCAGCGTTGAAGTGCGGGCCGGACAAGAGACCCAGTACTTC. It translates to CSVEVRAGQETQYF. The J gene is TRBJ2-5, the V gene TRBV29-1; tentatively, D is TRBD2 (5 bases). CDR1 SQVTM and CDR2 ANQGSEA come from the germline V gene. The CDR3 is made up of 14 amino acids. V lost 1 base, J lost 2 bases, and 11 bases lay in between.

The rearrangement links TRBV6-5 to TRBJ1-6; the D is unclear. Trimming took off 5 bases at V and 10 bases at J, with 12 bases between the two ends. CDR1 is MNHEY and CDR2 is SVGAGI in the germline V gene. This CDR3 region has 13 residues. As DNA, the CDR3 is TGTGCCAGCAGTCCGGGGATATGGTCACCCCTCCACTTT. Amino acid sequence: CASSPGIWSPLHF.

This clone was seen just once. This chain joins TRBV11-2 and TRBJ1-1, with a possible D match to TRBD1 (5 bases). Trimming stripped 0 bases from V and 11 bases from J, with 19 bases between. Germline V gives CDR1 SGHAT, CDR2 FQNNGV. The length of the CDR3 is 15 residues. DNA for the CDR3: TGTGCCAGCAGCTTAGATGATCGGCCCGCGGCAGGGGCTTTCTTT. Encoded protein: CASSLDDRPAAGAFF.

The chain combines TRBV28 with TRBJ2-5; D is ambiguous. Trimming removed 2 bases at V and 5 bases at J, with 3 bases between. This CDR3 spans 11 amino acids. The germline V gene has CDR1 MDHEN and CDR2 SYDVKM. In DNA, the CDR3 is TGTGCCAGCAGTTTAGGCGAGACCCAGTACTTC. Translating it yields CASSLGETQYF.

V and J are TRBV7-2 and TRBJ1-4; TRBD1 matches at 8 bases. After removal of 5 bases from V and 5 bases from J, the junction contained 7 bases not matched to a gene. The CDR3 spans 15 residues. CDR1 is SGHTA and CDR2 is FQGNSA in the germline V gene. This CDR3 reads CASSVNRGINEKLFF. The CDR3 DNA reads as TGTGCCAGCAGCGTCAACAGGGGGATAAATGAAAAACTGTTTTTT.

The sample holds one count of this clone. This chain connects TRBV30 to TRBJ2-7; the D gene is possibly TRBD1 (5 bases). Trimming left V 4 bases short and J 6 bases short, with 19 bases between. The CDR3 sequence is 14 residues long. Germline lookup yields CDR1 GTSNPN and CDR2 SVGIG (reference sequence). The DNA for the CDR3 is TGTGCCTGGAATCACAGGACGTTCAGCTTCGAGCAGTACTTC. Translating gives CAWNHRTFSFEQYF.

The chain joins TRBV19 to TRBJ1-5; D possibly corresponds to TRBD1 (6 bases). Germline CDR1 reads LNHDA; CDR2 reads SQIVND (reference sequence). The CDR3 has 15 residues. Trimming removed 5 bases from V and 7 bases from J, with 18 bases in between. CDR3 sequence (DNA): TGTGCCAGTAGTCCCCTTTTGGGGGCGACGCAGCCCCAGCATTTT. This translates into CASSPLLGATQPQHF. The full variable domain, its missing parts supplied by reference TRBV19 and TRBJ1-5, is DGGITQSPKYLFRKEGQNVTLSCEQNLNHDAMYWYRQDPGQGLRLIYYSQIVNDFQKGDIAEGYSVSREKKESFPLTVTSAQKNPTAFYLCASSPLLGATQPQHFGDGTRLSIL.